The clone carrying this T cell receptor beta chain occurred many times. Regions amplified from RNA transcripts were the TCR beta CDR3 regions. TCR CDR3 underwent first-round RT-PCR with the HTBI primer set. One entry per CDR3 protein, called by TCRdb with MiXCR from the multiplex PCR reads. The sample contains approximately 620,000 distinct CDR3 sequences, approximately 15% of which appear only once. This record comes from a study of T cells in Graves' hyperthyroidism and ophthalmopathy. The germline V and J ends were trimmed by 5 bases and 10 bases, with 9 bases remaining between them. CDR1 and CDR2 (germline): SGHTA, FQGNSA. This CDR3 is built from 11 residues.

The sequence derives from a woman in her 30s with Graves' hyperthyroidism that later progressed to Graves' ophthalmopathy. The rearrangement uses TRBV7-2 and TRBJ2-1; D remains ambiguous. Material for sequencing was blood. The CDR3 DNA follows: TGTGCCAGCAGCCCCCACCAAGAGCAGTTCTTC. This translates into CASSPHQEQFF.